This T cell receptor (beta chain) was recovered during a study of T cell responses to AZD1222 COVID-19 vaccine. The germline V gene encodes CDR1 MNHEY and CDR2 SMNVEV (reference sequence). Unmatched junction bases numbered 12, after V lost 4 bases and J lost 4 bases. CDR3 length: 16 residues. Assay: immunoSEQ multiplex PCR; the TCRdb copy retains only in-frame clones and omits some. Here the sample spans hundreds of thousands of clones, under 95% being singletons. Study findings and constraints: Recipients of two AZD1222 doses showed rising Spike-specific TCR breadth and depth.

Details on this clone: Antigen: not known.

The chain carries TRBV27 and TRBJ1-1; 7 nucleotides agree with TRBD1. Sequences were derived from peripheral blood, sampled on day 0 of MenACWY control vaccination. The sequence was obtained from an adult in good health. CDR3 bases: TGTGCCAGCAGTTCATGGGACAGACGAACGGGCACTGAAGCTTTCTTT. Translated: CASSSWDRRTGTEAFF.